The next 9 T cell receptor beta chains were all read from a single sample in a study of sequential checkpoint blockade in melanoma. Treatment: randomized to nivolumab then ipilimumab (arm A) or the reverse (arm B). TCRdb's table, derived via immunoSEQ multiplex PCR, lists solely in-frame clones and lacks some. This sample has tens of thousands of clones, with 70% to 90% found just once. Here the sequenced sample was CD8+ T cells sorted from blood (inferred from file names), taken from a patient given nivolumab and ipilimumab in sequence. These receptors all stem from a human donor with melanoma.

V is TRBV11-2 and J is TRBJ2-7, with D uncertain. Germline V gene lookup returns CDR1 SGHAT and CDR2 FQNNGV. Between the trimmed V and J ends, which lost 1 base and 0 bases, there was a span of 4 bases. CDR3 length: 13 residues. The CDR3 loop reads CASSLGSSYEQYF. The CDR3 DNA reads TGTGCCAGCAGCTTAGGGAGCTCCTACGAGCAGTACTTC.

This chain links TRBV19 with TRBJ2-1, with 9 bases identical to TRBD2. This CDR3 has 14 residues. V was clipped by 5 bases and J by 5 bases; unmatched bases: 4. The germline gives CDR1 LNHDA, CDR2 SQIVND (reference sequence). This CDR3 is CASSPVAGDNEQFF. The CDR3, as DNA: TGTGCCAGTAGTCCGGTAGCGGGAGACAATGAGCAGTTCTTC. The whole variable domain, remainder taken from reference TRBV19 and TRBJ2-1, is DGGITQSPKYLFRKEGQNVTLSCEQNLNHDAMYWYRQDPGQGLRLIYYSQIVNDFQKGDIAEGYSVSREKKESFPLTVTSAQKNPTAFYLCASSPVAGDNEQFFGPGTRLTVL.

The genes are TRBV6-1 and TRBJ2-7, with unresolved D. V was pared by 4 bases and J by 3 bases, with 10 bases between. Looked up from germline, CDR1 is MNHNS and CDR2 is SASEGT. This CDR3 has 13 amino acids. Written as DNA, the CDR3 is TGTGCCAGCAGTGGAGAGACTGGCTACGAGCAGTACTTC. This sequence encodes CASSGETGYEQYF.

The chain links TRBV25-1 to TRBJ2-1; TRBD2 aligns across 7 bases. Germline-derived CDR1 and CDR2 are MGHDK and SYGVNS. The CDR3 totals 12 residues. The trim removed 1 base at V and 15 bases at J, leaving 6 bases unmatched. CDR3: CASSESGGSVFF. CDR3 bases: TGTGCCAGCAGTGAATCTGGCGGGAGTGTGTTCTTC.

This clone has only a few counts. The chain carries TRBV30 and TRBJ1-1, with 7 bases aligning to TRBD1. This CDR3 is built from 14 residues. The junction had 6 bases not matched to a gene; V was cut back by 2 bases and J by 3 bases. Germline lookup yields CDR1 GTSNPN and CDR2 SVGIG (reference sequence). DNA for the CDR3: TGTGCCTGGAGTCCCCCGACAGGGCACACTGAAGCTTTCTTT. This sequence encodes CAWSPPTGHTEAFF.

In this sample, this clone turned up once. The rearrangement links TRBV5-6 to TRBJ2-3, with D possibly matching TRBD1 (6 bases). Germline V lookup: CDR1 SGHDT, CDR2 YYEEEE. This CDR3 has 15 residues. V dropped 7 bases and J dropped 0 bases, with 15 bases sitting between them. The CDR3 DNA is TGTGCCAGCCATCAGGGGCTGGCTAGCACAGATACGCAGTATTTT. Protein: CASHQGLASTDTQYF.

This sequence joins TRBV5-8 and TRBJ2-5, with TRBD2 as a possible D gene (6 bases). The germline V gene has CDR1 SGHTS and CDR2 YDEGEE. CDR3 length: 13 residues. The ends were cut back, 4 bases at V and 4 bases at J, with 11 bases in the middle. The CDR3 protein is CASSHLASETQYF. The CDR3 DNA follows: TGTGCCAGCAGCCATCTAGCGTCAGAGACCCAGTACTTC.

This clone was observed a handful of times. The chain recombines TRBV7-9 with TRBJ1-2; 8 positions agree with TRBD1. Unmatched junction bases numbered 8, after V lost 5 bases and J lost 3 bases. This CDR3 is 15 amino acids long. Per the germline V gene, CDR1 is SEHNR and CDR2 is FQNEAQ (reference sequence). CDR3 sequence (DNA): TGTGCCAGCAGCCCCCTGGTACAGGGGGACTATGGCTACACCTTC. This sequence encodes CASSPLVQGDYGYTF.

The chain recombines TRBV10-3 with TRBJ1-1; 7 nucleotides match TRBD1. This CDR3 has 14 amino acids. In germline, CDR1 is ENHRY, CDR2 SYGVKD. J gave up 7 bases and V 3 bases, and 8 bases lay outside the gene matches. CDR3 region: CAISEKDRTIEAFF. CDR3 nucleotides: TGTGCCATCAGTGAAAAGGACAGGACTATTGAAGCTTTCTTT.